This TCR beta chain was captured by sequencing in a study of patients and donors after allogeneic stem cell transplantation. This clonotype was seen more than once but under ten times. Trimming removed 1 base from V and 5 bases from J, with 5 bases in between. The CDR3 is made up of 13 amino acids. Germline V gene sequence: CDR1 MGHDK, CDR2 SYGVNS. A single record per CDR3 protein comes from TCRdb applying MiXCR to the RT-PCR reads. In the table there are 800,000 to 1,000,000 distinct CDR3 sequences, around 17% of which are singletons. The sequence came from a human donor who was either an allogeneic HSCT recipient or a stem cell or donor lymphocyte infusion donor (not recorded which). It is not recorded whose cells these are; they may come from a transplant donor. The sample consisted of blood, either unsorted or a sorted T cell fraction (not recorded which). This sequence joins TRBV25-1 and TRBJ2-2, with no clear D. CDR3 in amino acids: CASSESTTGELFF. The DNA for the CDR3 is TGTGCCAGCAGTGAATCCACAACCGGGGAGCTGTTTTTT.